Listed below are T cell receptor beta chains from one sample, sequenced in a study of OX40 agonist ivuxolimab in advanced cancers. Generated by immunoSEQ multiplex PCR, the TCRdb table keeps only in-frame clones and is missing some. This table has 76,000 or so clones, around 90% appearing once. The starting material was CD4+ or CD8+ T cells sorted from blood, obtained in a trial of the OX40 agonist ivuxolimab. The receptors stem from an adult with an advanced solid tumor such as melanoma, head and neck, liver or kidney cancer. The CDR3 runs from the conserved cysteine through the conserved F or W. D genes are given only for firm matches. Some rows have no size entry. The others give once, few or many, or a class for an expanded clone.

- TRBJ2-2 TRBV6-5 - CASSYSPAGATGELFF TGTGCCAGCAGTTACTCGCCGGCAGGGGCCACCGGGGAGCTGTTTTTT
- TRBJ2-3 TRBV5-4 TRBD2 CASSLEGASGLLNTQYF TGTGCCAGCAGCTTGGAGGGCGCTAGCGGGCTACTTAATACGCAGTATTTT
- TRBJ1-1 TRBV25-1 - CASSPVGGNTEAFF TGTGCCAGCTCTCCGGTGGGGGGGAACACTGAAGCTTTCTTT
few TRBJ1-2 TRBV4-1 - CASSQGYYYTF TGCGCCAGCAGCCAAGGGTACTACTACACCTTC
- TRBJ2-7 TRBV4-2 TRBD1 CASSQDGGTGGSYEQYF TGTGCCAGCAGCCAAGATGGCGGGACAGGGGGTTCCTACGAGCAGTACTTC
- TRBJ2-7 TRBV10-1 TRBD1 CASSESTLGTGGYEQYF TGCGCCAGCAGTGAGTCGACTCTCGGGACAGGGGGATACGAGCAGTACTTC
once TRBJ1-2 TRBV13 TRBD1 CASSLNSRTGGNYGYTF TGTGCCAGCAGCTTAAATAGCCGGACAGGGGGAAACTATGGCTACACCTTC
- TRBJ2-5 TRBV5-1 - CASSLQETQYF TGCGCCAGCAGCTTACAAGAGACCCAGTACTTC
few TRBJ1-1 TRBV27 - CASSRVGEDTEAFF TGTGCCAGCAGCCGAGTAGGGGAGGACACTGAAGCTTTCTTT
- TRBJ2-7 TRBV9 - CASSVIAGTGPGEQYF TGTGCCAGCAGCGTAATCGCCGGGACGGGACCAGGGGAGCAGTACTTC
- TRBJ1-1 TRBV5-6 - CASSLHPGTEAFF TGTGCCAGCAGCCTACATCCGGGCACTGAAGCTTTCTTT
- TRBJ1-5 TRBV27 TRBD1 CASRRTGGNQPQHF TGTGCCAGCAGAAGGACAGGGGGCAATCAGCCCCAGCATTTT
- TRBJ2-7 TRBV11-2 - CASSTTRYEQYF TGTGCCAGCAGCACGACTCGCTACGAGCAGTACTTC
- TRBJ2-7 TRBV10-3 TRBD1 CAIKFGTGLYEQYF TGTGCCATCAAGTTCGGGACAGGGTTGTACGAGCAGTACTTC